These T cell receptor beta chains were read from a single sample in a study of ipilimumab plus nivolumab after autologous stem cell transplantation. TCRdb's table, derived via immunoSEQ multiplex PCR, lists solely in-frame clones and lacks some. The profile shows over 80,000 clones, 83% of them singletons. The source was PBMCs, collected in a trial of ipilimumab plus nivolumab as post-transplant consolidation. These receptors came from a male donor with diffuse large B-cell lymphoma. The CDR3 runs from the conserved cysteine through the conserved F or W. A D gene is named only where the DNA matches it firmly. Clone size, where shown, is once, few, many, or a class for clones that have expanded.

j_call clone_size d_call v_call cdr3_nt cdr3_aa
TRBJ2-3 NA NA TRBV5-1 TGCGCCAGCAGCTTGGGTAACCGGGACTTCCTCACCCCAGATACGCAGTATTTT CASSLGNRDFLTPDTQYF
TRBJ1-1 NA TRBD1 TRBV6-5 TGTGCCAGCAGCCGCACAGGGGGCAGGACTGAAGCTTTCTTT CASSRTGGRTEAFF
TRBJ2-7 once TRBD1 TRBV19 TGTGCCAGTAGTCAAAGGGACAGGGGATCCTACGAGCAGTACTTC CASSQRDRGSYEQYF
TRBJ1-4 NA NA TRBV6-5 TGTGCCAGCAGTTCCCCGGGGAATGGTAATGAAAAACTGTTTTTT CASSSPGNGNEKLFF
TRBJ2-5 NA NA TRBV7-3 TGTGCCAGCAGCTACGATTCTTCGACAAAAGAGACCCAGTACTTC CASSYDSSTKETQYF
TRBJ2-1 NA NA TRBV5-6 TGTGCCAGCACCAGCAAGGGGGCTAGCGGTCCCCGGGGGCAGTTCTTC CASTSKGASGPRGQFF
TRBJ1-3 NA NA TRBV2 TGTGCCAGCAGTGATCTGGGGGCGCGGGGAAACACCATATATTTT CASSDLGARGNTIYF
TRBJ2-3 NA TRBD1 TRBV6-1 TGTGCCAGCAGTGGGACAGGATCCATAGATCGCACAGATACGCAGTATTTT CASSGTGSIDRTDTQYF
TRBJ2-1 NA TRBD2 TRBV14 TGTGCCAGCAGCCCCTCCCTACTAGCGGGGGGGGACAATGAGCAGTTCTTC CASSPSLLAGGDNEQFF
TRBJ2-2 few TRBD1 TRBV7-3 TGTGCCAGCAGCTCTGGGACAGGCACCGGGGAGCTGTTTTTT CASSSGTGTGELFF
TRBJ1-1 NA NA TRBV6-5 TGTGCCAGCAGTACCACCGGGGGAGGGAACACTGAAGCTTTCTTT CASSTTGGGNTEAFF
TRBJ1-6 once NA TRBV6-5 TGTGCCAGCAGCTCAGGTGGGGTAGGGCATTCACCCCTCCACTTT CASSSGGVGHSPLHF
TRBJ1-1 NA NA TRBV6-1 TGTGCCAGCACCGAATATAGTGCAGGTTCGACTGAAGCTTTCTTT CASTEYSAGSTEAFF
TRBJ1-1 NA NA TRBV5-8 TGTGCCAGCAGCCCTTCGTTTCGGAACACTGAAGCTTTCTTT CASSPSFRNTEAFF
TRBJ2-7 NA TRBD1 TRBV6-5 TGTGCCAGCAGTCAAACCCCCGACAGGGCCTACGAGCAGTACTTC CASSQTPDRAYEQYF
TRBJ2-7 NA TRBD2 TRBV4-3 TGCGCCAGCAGCCAAGAACTAGCGGGGATGGGCGAGCAGTACTTC CASSQELAGMGEQYF
TRBJ1-1 NA NA TRBV7-9 TGTGCCAGCAGCTTAGTCGGGTCTGAAGCTTTCTTT CASSLVGSEAFF
TRBJ1-2 once TRBD1 TRBV5-1 TGCGCCAGCAGCCTATGGACAGGCTTCTATGGCTACACCTTC CASSLWTGFYGYTF